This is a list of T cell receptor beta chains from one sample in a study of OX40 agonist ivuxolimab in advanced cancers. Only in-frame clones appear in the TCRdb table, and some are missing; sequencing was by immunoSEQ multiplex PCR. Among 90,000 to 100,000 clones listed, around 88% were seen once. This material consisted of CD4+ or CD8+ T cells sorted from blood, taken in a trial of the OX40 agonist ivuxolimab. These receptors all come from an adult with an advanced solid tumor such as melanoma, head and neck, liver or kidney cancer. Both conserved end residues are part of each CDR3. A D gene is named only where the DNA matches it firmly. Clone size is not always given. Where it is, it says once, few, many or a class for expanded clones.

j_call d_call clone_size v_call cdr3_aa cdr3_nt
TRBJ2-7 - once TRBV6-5 CASSNGVGYEQYF TGTGCCAGCAGTAACGGGGTGGGGTACGAGCAGTACTTC
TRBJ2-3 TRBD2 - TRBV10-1 CAAGDGLTDTQYF TGCGCCGCGGGGGACGGCCTCACAGATACGCAGTATTTT
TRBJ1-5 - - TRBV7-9 CASSLEGPPQHF TGTGCCAGCAGCTTAGAAGGGCCGCCCCAGCATTTT
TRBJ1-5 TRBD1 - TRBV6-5 CASSYSTTGAGQPQHF TGTGCCAGCAGTTACTCAACAACAGGGGCGGGTCAGCCCCAGCATTTT
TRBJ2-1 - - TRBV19 CASREWGARGHEQFF TGTGCCAGTAGGGAGTGGGGGGCCAGGGGCCATGAGCAGTTCTTC
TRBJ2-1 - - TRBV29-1 CSAAREGGEQFF TGCAGCGCTGCGAGGGAGGGGGGTGAGCAGTTCTTC
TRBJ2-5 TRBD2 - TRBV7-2 CASSLNPPSGGETQYF TGTGCCAGCAGCTTAAACCCCCCTAGCGGGGGGGAGACCCAGTACTTC
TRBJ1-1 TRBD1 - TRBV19 CASNPRTGPLNTEAFF TGTGCCAGTAACCCTCGGACAGGGCCCTTGAACACTGAAGCTTTCTTT
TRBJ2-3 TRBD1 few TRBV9 CASSQRQGSTDTQYF TGTGCCAGCAGCCAACGACAGGGGAGCACAGATACGCAGTATTTT
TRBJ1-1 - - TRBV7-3 CASSKGSNTEAFF TGTGCCAGCAGCAAAGGATCTAACACTGAAGCTTTCTTT
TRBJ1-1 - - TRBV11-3 CASSLDHNRDSVAFF TGTGCCAGCAGCTTAGATCATAACAGGGATTCTGTGGCTTTCTTT
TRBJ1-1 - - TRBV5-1 CASSLDSVTEAFF TGCGCCAGCAGCTTGGACAGCGTCACTGAAGCTTTCTTT
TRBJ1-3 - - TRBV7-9 CASSPPGTEPNTIYF TGTGCCAGCAGCCCCCCCGGGACCGAACCAAACACCATATATTTT
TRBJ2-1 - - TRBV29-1 CSASAGGAGGYNEQFF TGCAGCGCATCGGCCGGAGGGGCAGGGGGCTACAATGAGCAGTTCTTC
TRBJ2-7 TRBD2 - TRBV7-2 CASSLGGTSGLVEYF TGTGCCAGCAGCTTAGGGGGGACTAGCGGCTTGGTGGAGTACTTC
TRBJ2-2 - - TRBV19 CASSILGTANTGELFF TGTGCCAGTAGTATTCTAGGGACGGCGAACACCGGGGAGCTGTTTTTT
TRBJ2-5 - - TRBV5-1 CASTTRREPQETQYF TGCGCCAGCACCACGAGAAGGGAGCCTCAAGAGACCCAGTACTTC
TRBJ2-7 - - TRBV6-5 CASSYGQYYEQYF TGTGCCAGCAGTTACGGGCAGTACTACGAGCAGTACTTC
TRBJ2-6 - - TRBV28 CASRGSSGANVLTF TGTGCCAGCAGAGGGTCCTCTGGGGCCAACGTCCTGACTTTC
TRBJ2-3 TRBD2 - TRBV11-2 CASSLGLAGPSGDTQYF TGTGCCAGCAGCTTGGGACTAGCGGGCCCCTCGGGAGATACGCAGTATTTT
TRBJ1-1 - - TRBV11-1 CASGYRGDLGETFF TGTGCCAGCGGATACAGAGGAGACTTGGGGGAGACTTTCTTT
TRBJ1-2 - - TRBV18 CASSPSQGLDYGYTF TGTGCCAGCTCACCATCCCAAGGGTTAGACTATGGCTACACCTTC
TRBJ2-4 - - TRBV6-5 CASRPQGQSNIQYF TGTGCCAGCAGGCCCCAAGGACAATCAAACATTCAGTACTTC
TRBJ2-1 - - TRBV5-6 CASTPGEFDNEQFF TGTGCCAGCACCCCGGGGGAATTTGACAATGAGCAGTTCTTC
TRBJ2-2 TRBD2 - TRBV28 CASSLPSGNTGELFF TGTGCCAGCAGTTTGCCTAGCGGGAACACCGGGGAGCTGTTTTTT
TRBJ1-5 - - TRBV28 CASGLLQYSHQPQHF TGTGCCAGCGGGTTGTTGCAGTATTCGCATCAGCCCCAGCATTTT
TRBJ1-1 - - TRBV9 CASSPKQVVYTEAFF TGTGCCAGCAGCCCAAAACAGGTGGTATACACTGAAGCTTTCTTT
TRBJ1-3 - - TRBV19 CASSPQWGSGNTIYF TGTGCCAGTAGTCCTCAGTGGGGCTCTGGAAACACCATATATTTT
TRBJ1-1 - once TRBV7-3 CASSGGEGYAEAFF TGTGCCAGCTCTGGGGGGGAAGGCTACGCTGAAGCTTTCTTT
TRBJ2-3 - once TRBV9 CASSGPSSTDTQYF TGTGCCAGCAGCGGGCCCTCTAGCACAGATACGCAGTATTTT
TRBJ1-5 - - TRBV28 CASSFLLKGGNQPQHF TGTGCCAGCAGTTTCCTGCTCAAGGGTGGCAATCAGCCCCAGCATTTT
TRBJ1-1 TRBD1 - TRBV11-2 CASSSDRLNTEAFF TGTGCCAGCAGCTCGGACAGGCTGAACACTGAAGCTTTCTTT
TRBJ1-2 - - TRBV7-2 CASSQERHYGYTF TGTGCCAGCAGCCAGGAGCGGCACTATGGCTACACCTTC
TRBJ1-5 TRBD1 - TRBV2 CASRETGIFRNQPQHF TGTGCCAGCAGAGAGACAGGGATTTTTCGCAATCAGCCCCAGCATTTT
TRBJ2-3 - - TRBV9 CASHATTDTQYF TGTGCCAGCCACGCGACCACAGATACGCAGTATTTT
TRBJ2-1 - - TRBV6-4 CASSALRGSSYNEQFF TGTGCCAGCAGTGCCCTTCGGGGGAGCTCCTACAATGAGCAGTTCTTC
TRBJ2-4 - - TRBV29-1 CSVYSPLAKNIQYF TGCAGCGTTTACAGCCCTCTAGCCAAAAACATTCAGTACTTC
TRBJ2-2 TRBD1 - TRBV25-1 CASSGGTGLWGNTGELFF TGTGCCAGCAGTGGGGGGACAGGTTTGTGGGGAAACACCGGGGAGCTGTTTTTT
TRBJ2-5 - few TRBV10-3 CAIRDTGPQETQYF TGTGCCATCAGGGACACTGGCCCTCAAGAGACCCAGTACTTC
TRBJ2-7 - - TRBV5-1 CASSQSEQGALYEQYF TGCGCCAGCAGCCAAAGCGAACAGGGAGCCTTGTACGAGCAGTACTTC
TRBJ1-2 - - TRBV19 CASSMVEGSSGYTF TGTGCCAGTAGTATGGTGGAGGGGTCAAGTGGCTACACCTTC
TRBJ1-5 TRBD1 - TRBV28 CASRPQGAAQPQHF TGTGCCAGCAGGCCACAGGGGGCGGCTCAGCCCCAGCATTTT
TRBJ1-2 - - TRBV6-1 CASSVTGLYGYTF TGTGCCAGCAGTGTCACGGGGCTTTATGGCTACACCTTC
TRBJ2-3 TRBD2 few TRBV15 CATSRDRGGRADTQYF TGTGCCACCAGCAGAGATCGGGGGGGGCGCGCAGATACGCAGTATTTT